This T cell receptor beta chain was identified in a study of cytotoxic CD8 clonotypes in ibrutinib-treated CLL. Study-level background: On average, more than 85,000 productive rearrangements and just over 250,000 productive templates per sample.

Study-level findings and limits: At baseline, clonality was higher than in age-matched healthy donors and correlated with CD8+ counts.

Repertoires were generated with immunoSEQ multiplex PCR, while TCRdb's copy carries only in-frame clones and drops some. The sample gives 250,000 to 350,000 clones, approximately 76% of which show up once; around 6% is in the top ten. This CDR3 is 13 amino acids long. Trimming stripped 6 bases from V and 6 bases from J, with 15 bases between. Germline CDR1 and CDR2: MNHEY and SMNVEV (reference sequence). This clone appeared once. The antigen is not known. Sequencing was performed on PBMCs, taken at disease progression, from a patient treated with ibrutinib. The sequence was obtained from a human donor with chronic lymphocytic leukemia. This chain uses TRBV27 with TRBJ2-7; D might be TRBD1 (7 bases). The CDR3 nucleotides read TGTGCCAGCAGGGGACAGTGGAGGGTCGAGCAGTACTTC. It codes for CASRGQWRVEQYF.